This TCR beta chain derives from a study of cytomegalovirus exposure and HLA in healthy donors (dated by TCRdb to the late 2010s). Study-wide context: According to a later analysis, the 120 validation repertoires were produced on the same platform as the roughly 600 repertoires of the first cohort. The aim of the study was to test whether cataloging public T cell receptors could identify signatures of past pathogen exposure. Besides the first cohort of roughly 700 subjects, a separate validation cohort made up of 120 or so different subjects was used. The study combined high-throughput TCR immunosequencing, statistical association of individual TCRs with disease status, and machine learning to predict cytomegalovirus infection status.

Library preparation employed the immunoSEQ multiplex PCR assay. Under the source paper's analysis protocol: A statistical classification framework was developed to diagnose cytomegalovirus status using the catalog of TCR beta chain sequences. The table comes from immuneACCESS by way of TCRdb, which keeps in-frame sequences with V and J called. Part of the clones is missing from these tables; in studies checked, under half for an unresolved V gene and the rest for unknown reasons. V and J calls and clone size are as listed in that table; D and trimming were resolved from the DNA. The table for this sample lists more than 250,000 clones; roughly 87% of them were counted only once. The ten largest make up 3% to 3.5% of the sample. Comments on this clone: Its antigen is unknown. No quality values exist for individual bases; no much larger clone is one base distant.

Donors formed part of the validation cohort, which comprised 120 or so subjects and was distinct from the first cohort of 666 subjects. Beyond this particular receptor, the publication reports: Subsequent analysis determined that TCRs grouped into clusters in the first cohort also showed a tendency toward co-occurrence across the 120 or so validation repertoires, and approximately 94% of cluster scores exceeded 0. Cytomegalovirus status was reported to be diagnosed by the classifier with high specificity and sensitivity in both the original and validation cohorts. The authors suggested that the approach could potentially be extended to other disease states and immunological phenotypes. Across donors, most TCR sequences were observed very rarely, whereas some public TCRs were present in many individuals. The validation cohort had no HLA typing available for a later analysis, so co-occurrence within that cohort was assessed over all 130 or so repertoires. In vitro tests confirmed that a few of the cytomegalovirus-associated TCR beta chains recognize cytomegalovirus antigens. The study listed 164 TCR beta chains as associated with cytomegalovirus.

The germline V gene gives CDR1 as MDHEN and CDR2 as SYDVKM. The cysteine opens and the phenylalanine closes a CDR3 of 14 amino acids. The sequence is cut down to CDR3 DNA, 42 bases in frame from base 1. Trimming costs V 1 base and J 2 bases, and their ends lie 8 bases apart. The chain joins TRBV28 to TRBJ2-5; the D gene is possibly TRBD1 or TRBD2, with 5 bases matching each. Sequencing used PBMCs. This TCR came from a young woman in good health and CMV-seronegative. At the DNA level, the sequence is TGTGCCAGCAGTTTATATGAGGGGCAAGAGACCCAGTACTTC. This translates into CASSLYEGQETQYF.